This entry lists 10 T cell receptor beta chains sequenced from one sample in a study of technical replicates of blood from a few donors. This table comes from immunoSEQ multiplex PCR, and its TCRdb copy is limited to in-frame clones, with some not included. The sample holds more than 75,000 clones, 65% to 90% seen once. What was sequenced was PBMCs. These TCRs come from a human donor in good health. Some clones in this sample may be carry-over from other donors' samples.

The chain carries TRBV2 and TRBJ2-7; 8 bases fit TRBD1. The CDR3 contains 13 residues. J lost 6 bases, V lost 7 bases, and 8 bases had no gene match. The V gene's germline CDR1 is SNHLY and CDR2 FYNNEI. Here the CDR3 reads CASTGQGIGEQYF. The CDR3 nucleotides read TGTGCCAGCACCGGACAGGGTATCGGCGAGCAGTACTTC.

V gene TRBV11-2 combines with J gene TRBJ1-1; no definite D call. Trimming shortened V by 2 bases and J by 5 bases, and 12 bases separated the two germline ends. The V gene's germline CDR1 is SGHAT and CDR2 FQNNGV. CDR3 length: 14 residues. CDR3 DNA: TGTGCCAGCAGCTTAATTAGCGGGGAAACTGAAGCTTTCTTT. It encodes CASSLISGETEAFF.

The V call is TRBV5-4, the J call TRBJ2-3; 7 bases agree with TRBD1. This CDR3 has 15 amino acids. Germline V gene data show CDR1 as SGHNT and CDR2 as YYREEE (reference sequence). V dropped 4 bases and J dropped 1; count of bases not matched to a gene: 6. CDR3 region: CASSPAGTGTDTQYF. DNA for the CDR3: TGTGCCAGCAGCCCTGCCGGGACAGGCACAGATACGCAGTATTTT. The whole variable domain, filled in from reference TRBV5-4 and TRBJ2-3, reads ETGVTQSPTHLIKTRGQQVTLRCSSQSGHNTVSWYQQALGQGPQFIFQYYREEENGRGNFPPRFSGLQFPNYSSELNVNALELDDSALYLCASSPAGTGTDTQYFGPGTRLTVL.

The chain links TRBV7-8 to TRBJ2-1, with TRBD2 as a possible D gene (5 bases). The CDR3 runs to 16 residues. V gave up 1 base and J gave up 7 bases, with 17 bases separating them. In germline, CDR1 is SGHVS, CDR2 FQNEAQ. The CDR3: CASSLDFGELSNEQFF. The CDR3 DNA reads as TGTGCCAGCAGCTTAGATTTCGGGGAGTTATCGAATGAGCAGTTCTTC.

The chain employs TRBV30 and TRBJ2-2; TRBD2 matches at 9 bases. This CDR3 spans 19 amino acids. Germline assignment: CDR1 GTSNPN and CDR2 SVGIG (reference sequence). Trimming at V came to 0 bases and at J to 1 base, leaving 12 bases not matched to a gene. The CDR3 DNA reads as TGTGCCTGGAGTGTGGACCTGGGACTAGCCGGGAGGAACACCGGGGAGCTGTTTTTT. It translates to CAWSVDLGLAGRNTGELFF.

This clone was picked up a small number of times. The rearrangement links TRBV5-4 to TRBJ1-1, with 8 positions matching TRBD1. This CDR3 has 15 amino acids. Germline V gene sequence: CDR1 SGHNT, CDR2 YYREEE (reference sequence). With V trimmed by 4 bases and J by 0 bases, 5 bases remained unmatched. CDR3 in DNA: TGTGCCAGCAGCACTCGGACAGGGCTGAACACTGAAGCTTTCTTT. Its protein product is CASSTRTGLNTEAFF.

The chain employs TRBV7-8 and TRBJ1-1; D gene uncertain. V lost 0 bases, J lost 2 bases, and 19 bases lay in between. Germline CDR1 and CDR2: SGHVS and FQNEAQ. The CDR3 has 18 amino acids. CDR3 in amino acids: CASSLAGRIGVPNTEAFF. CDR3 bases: TGTGCCAGCAGCTTAGCTGGACGGATCGGGGTCCCTAACACTGAAGCTTTCTTT.

The CDR3 region has the DNA TGTGCCAGCAGCTTAGCCCAAAAATTGACAGGGGGCGATGGCTACACCTTC. It yields the protein CASSLAQKLTGGDGYTF. This sequence joins TRBV7-6 and TRBJ1-2; the match to TRBD1 covers 10 bases. The V gene end was trimmed by 0 bases and the J gene end by 6 bases; junction bases not matched to a gene: 10. Germline CDR1 and CDR2: SGHVS and FNYEAQ. The CDR3 spans 17 residues.

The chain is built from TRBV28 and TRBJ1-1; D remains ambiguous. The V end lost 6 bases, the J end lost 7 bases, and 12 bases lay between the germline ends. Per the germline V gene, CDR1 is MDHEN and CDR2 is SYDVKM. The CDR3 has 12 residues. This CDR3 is CASSWAGYEAFF. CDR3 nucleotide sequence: TGTGCCAGCAGCTGGGCCGGCTATGAAGCTTTCTTT.

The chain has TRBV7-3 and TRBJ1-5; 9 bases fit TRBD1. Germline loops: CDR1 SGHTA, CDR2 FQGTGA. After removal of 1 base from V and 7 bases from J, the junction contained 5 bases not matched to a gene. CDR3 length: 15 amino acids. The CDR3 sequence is CASSLKQGAWQPQHF. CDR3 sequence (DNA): TGTGCCAGCAGCTTAAAACAGGGGGCCTGGCAGCCCCAGCATTTT.